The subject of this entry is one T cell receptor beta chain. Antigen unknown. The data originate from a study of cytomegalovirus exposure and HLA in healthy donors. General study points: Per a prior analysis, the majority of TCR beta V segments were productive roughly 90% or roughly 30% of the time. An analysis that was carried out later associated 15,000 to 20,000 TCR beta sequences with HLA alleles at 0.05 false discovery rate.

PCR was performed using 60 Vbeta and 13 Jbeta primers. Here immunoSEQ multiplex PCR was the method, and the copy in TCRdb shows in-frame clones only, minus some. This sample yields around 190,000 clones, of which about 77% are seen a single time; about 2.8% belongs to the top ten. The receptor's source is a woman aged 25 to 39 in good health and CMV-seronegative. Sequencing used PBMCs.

The CDR3 DNA reads TGTGCCACCAGCAGAGACAGACAGGAATTCTACGAGCAGTACTTC. Protein: CATSRDRQEFYEQYF. The rearrangement joins TRBV15 to TRBJ2-7, with TRBD1 as a possible D gene (6 bases). The CDR3 is made up of 15 amino acids. Germline CDR1 and CDR2: LNHNV and YYDKDF (reference sequence). Trimming stripped 0 bases from V and 3 bases from J, with 12 bases between.